The T cell receptor (beta chain) under discussion was sequenced for a study of T cells after yellow fever vaccination. As for the study in general: Some fractions had low cell numbers, and these were prepared with SMART-Seq v4 Ultra Low Input. Study results and caveats: Overlap between CD4 and CD8 compartments was detected for a small share of clonotypes. Subsequent to the booster, the majority of primary-vaccination clones reappeared (around 96% CD4, 88% CD8).

Trimming removed 0 bases from V and 5 bases from J, with 13 bases in between. CDR1 and CDR2 from the germline V gene are LGHNA and YNFKEQ. The CDR3 is made up of 16 amino acids. This clonotype was counted many times. The antigen remains undetermined. TCRdb reprocessed the 5' RACE reads with MiXCR, giving one entry per CDR3 protein. The sample lists about 170,000 distinct CDR3 sequences; around 10% were seen once. The sequences come from CD8+ T cells sorted from PBMCs, collected 15 days after the yellow fever booster vaccination. V gene TRBV4-2 combines with J gene TRBJ1-4; D perhaps matches TRBD1 (6 bases). The TCR sequence derives from a man between 18 and 29 years old who received the YFV17D yellow fever vaccine. The CDR3 DNA is TGTGCCAGCAGCCAAGATCGGGGTGGGGGCAATGAAAAACTGTTTTTT. Translation gives CASSQDRGGGNEKLFF.